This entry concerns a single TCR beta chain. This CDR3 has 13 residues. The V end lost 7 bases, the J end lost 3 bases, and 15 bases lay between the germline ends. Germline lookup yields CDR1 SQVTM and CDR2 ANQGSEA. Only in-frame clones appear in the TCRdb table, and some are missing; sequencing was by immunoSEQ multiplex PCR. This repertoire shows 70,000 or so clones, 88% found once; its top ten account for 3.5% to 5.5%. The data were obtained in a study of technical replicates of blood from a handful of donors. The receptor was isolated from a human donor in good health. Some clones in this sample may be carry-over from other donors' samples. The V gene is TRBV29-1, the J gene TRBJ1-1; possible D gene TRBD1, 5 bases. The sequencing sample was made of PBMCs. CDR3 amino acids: CSGKQGRDTEAFF. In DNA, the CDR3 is TGCAGCGGAAAGCAGGGTAGGGACACTGAAGCTTTCTTT.